This T cell receptor (beta chain) was recovered during a study of T cell responses to AZD1222 COVID-19 vaccine. As concerns this clone: Its antigen is unknown.

Whole-study results and caveats: Among spike-specific TCRs, nearly half reportedly target unmutated variant regions. Spike-specific TCRs gained breadth and depth after people received two AZD1222 doses. Possibly, clonal diversity was underestimated; donors were largely white British and included more females.

The V end lost 7 bases, the J end lost 7 bases, and 13 bases lay between the germline ends. The CDR3 runs 11 residues. From germline, CDR1 is DFQATT and CDR2 SNEGSKA (reference sequence). Only in-frame clones appear in the TCRdb table, and some are missing; sequencing was by immunoSEQ multiplex PCR. The data hold approximately 180,000 clones, with about nine tenths observed a single time. The rearrangement joins TRBV20-1 to TRBJ1-2; no definite D call. The sequencing used peripheral blood, collected 28 days after the second dose of the MenACWY control vaccine. The receptor's source is an adult who received the MenACWY meningococcal vaccine as a control. The CDR3 coding sequence is TGCAGTGTCGCCCGGGAATCTGGCTACACCTTC. Protein: CSVARESGYTF.